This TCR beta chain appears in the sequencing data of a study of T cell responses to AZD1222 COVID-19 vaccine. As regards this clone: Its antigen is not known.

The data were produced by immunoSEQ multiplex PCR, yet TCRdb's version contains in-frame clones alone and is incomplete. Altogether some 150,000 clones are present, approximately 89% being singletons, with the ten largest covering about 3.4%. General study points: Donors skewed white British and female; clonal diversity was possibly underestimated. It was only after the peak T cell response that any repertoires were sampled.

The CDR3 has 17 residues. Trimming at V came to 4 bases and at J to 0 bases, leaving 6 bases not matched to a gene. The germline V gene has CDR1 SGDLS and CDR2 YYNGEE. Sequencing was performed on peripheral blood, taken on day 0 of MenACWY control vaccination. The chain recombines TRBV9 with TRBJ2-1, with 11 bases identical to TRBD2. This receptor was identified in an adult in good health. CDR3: CASSTRLAGNSYNEQFF. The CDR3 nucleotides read TGTGCCAGCAGCACCAGACTAGCGGGAAACTCCTACAATGAGCAGTTCTTC.